One and the same sample provided the 15 T cell receptor beta chains below, sequenced in a study of cytomegalovirus exposure and HLA in healthy donors. PCR used 60 Vbeta primers and 13 Jbeta primers. Sequencing used immunoSEQ multiplex PCR; TCRdb keeps in-frame clones, though not all of them. The data contain about 170,000 clones, 80% of them seen just once; the ten biggest clones take up under 3%. The sequenced material came from PBMCs. Receptors were obtained from a male donor in good health and CMV-seronegative.

The V and J genes are TRBV7-2 and TRBJ2-5, with D possibly being TRBD2 (5 bases). The CDR3 sequence is 14 residues long. Germline V gene sequence: CDR1 SGHTA, CDR2 FQGNSA. Trimming took off 4 bases at V and 5 bases at J, with 14 bases between the two ends. The chain's CDR3 is CASSSNGVAETQYF. The CDR3 DNA follows: TGTGCCAGCAGCTCAAACGGGGTCGCGGAGACCCAGTACTTC.

V usage is TRBV11-2 and J usage is TRBJ2-7, with D perhaps TRBD1 (6 bases). The CDR3 runs to 16 residues. Germline values: CDR1 SGHAT, CDR2 FQNNGV. Trimming shortened V by 3 bases and J by 6 bases, and 21 bases separated the two germline ends. CDR3 residues: CASSFIGTSRPSEQYF. The CDR3 DNA follows: TGTGCCAGCAGCTTTATTGGGACATCCCGGCCCTCCGAGCAGTACTTC.

The genes are TRBV5-5 and TRBJ2-5; 7 nucleotides align to TRBD1. Germline assignment: CDR1 SGHKS and CDR2 YYEKEE (reference sequence). V dropped 4 bases and J dropped 5; count of bases not matched to a gene: 8. This CDR3 comprises 14 residues. The CDR3 nucleotides read TGTGCCAGCAGCAGCCAGGGGGACGTGGAGACCCAGTACTTC. Protein product: CASSSQGDVETQYF. The full variable domain, its missing parts supplied by reference TRBV5-5 and TRBJ2-5, is DAGVTQSPTHLIKTRGQQVTLRCSPISGHKSVSWYQQVLGQGPQFIFQYYEKEERGRGNFPDRFSARQFPNYSSELNVNALLLGDSALYLCASSSQGDVETQYFGPGTRLLVL.

The table lists this clone with a count of one. V is TRBV19 and J is TRBJ2-7; possible D gene TRBD1, 6 bases. V was pared by 6 bases and J by 2 bases, with 14 bases between. The CDR3 extends over 14 amino acids. CDR1 is LNHDA and CDR2 is SQIVND in the germline V gene (reference sequence). The CDR3 nucleotides are TGTGCCAGTAGCCCATATGGGACAACCTACGAGCAGTACTTC. Translating it yields CASSPYGTTYEQYF.

This chain connects TRBV4-3 to TRBJ1-5, with D possibly TRBD1 on 5 matching bases. This CDR3 comprises 15 residues. The germline V and J ends were trimmed by 1 base and 2 bases, with 9 bases remaining between them. Germline V CDR1 and CDR2: LGHNA, YSLEER. The CDR3 sequence is CASSQALGGNQPQHF. In DNA form, the CDR3 reads TGCGCCAGCAGCCAAGCTTTAGGGGGCAATCAGCCCCAGCATTTT.

This clone was picked up a small number of times. V gene TRBV11-2 combines with J gene TRBJ2-3; 8 nucleotides align to TRBD2. Germline assignment: CDR1 SGHAT and CDR2 FQNNGV. The CDR3 is made up of 15 amino acids. V trimming: 5 bases; J trimming: 11 bases; junction bases outside the gene matches: 15. CDR3: CASSLPGLGPGGQYF. In DNA, the CDR3 is TGTGCCAGCAGCCTACCGGGACTAGGGCCTGGGGGGCAGTATTTT.

The genes are TRBV2 and TRBJ2-7; D gene unclear. Trimming shortened V by 7 bases and J by 4 bases, and 8 bases separated the two germline ends. This CDR3 is 11 amino acids long. Germline V CDR1 and CDR2: SNHLY, FYNNEI. CDR3 nucleotide sequence: TGTGCCAGCACCGCCGGGTACGAGCAGTACTTC. This sequence encodes CASTAGYEQYF. Based on the CDR3 plus reference TRBV2 and TRBJ2-7, the full variable domain is EPEVTQTPSHQVTQMGQEVILRCVPISNHLYFYWYRQILGQKVEFLVSFYNNEISEKSEIFDDQFSVERPDGSNFTLKIRSTKLEDSAMYFCASTAGYEQYFGPGTRLTVT.

V usage is TRBV9 and J usage is TRBJ2-7; the D gene is possibly TRBD1 (6 bases). In germline, CDR1 is SGDLS, CDR2 YYNGEE. Trimming cost V 3 bases and J 0 bases, with 13 bases left between them. CDR3 length: 15 amino acids. The CDR3 protein is CASSAGQSVSYEQYF. The CDR3 region has the DNA TGTGCCAGCAGCGCCGGACAGTCAGTCTCCTACGAGCAGTACTTC.

The gene calls are TRBV14 and TRBJ1-1; no clear D. This CDR3 is built from 13 residues. CDR1 SGHDN and CDR2 FVKESK come from the germline V gene. V was shortened by 1 base and J by 1 base, with 4 bases between the two germline ends. The CDR3 region is CASSQGRNTEAFF. The DNA of the CDR3 is TGTGCCAGCAGCCAAGGTCGGAACACTGAAGCTTTCTTT.

This clone was seen a single time. The chain carries TRBV5-1 and TRBJ1-1; D is possibly TRBD1 (6 bases). This CDR3 comprises 13 residues. V gave up 4 bases and J gave up 1 base, with 8 bases separating them. CDR1 and CDR2 (germline): SGHRS, YFSETQ. CDR3 amino acids: CASSMDRNTEAFF. CDR3 in DNA: TGCGCCAGCAGCATGGACAGGAACACTGAAGCTTTCTTT.

The chain is built from TRBV27 and TRBJ1-2, with D unresolved. The CDR3 loop spans 13 amino acids. V was clipped by 4 bases and J by 4 bases, with 10 bases between them. Germline V gives CDR1 MNHEY, CDR2 SMNVEV (reference sequence). The CDR3 DNA is TGTGCCAGCAGTTCGGGAGGTAGCTATGGCTACACCTTC. As protein: CASSSGGSYGYTF.

V and J are TRBV6-1 and TRBJ1-2; tentatively, D is TRBD1 (6 bases). The CDR3 consists of 14 residues. Trimming took 4 bases from V and 4 from J, leaving 13 bases between them. The germline V gene encodes CDR1 MNHNS and CDR2 SASEGT. The CDR3 region has the DNA TGTGCCAGCAGTGGCTTACAAGGGGGCTATGGCTACACCTTC. The encoded protein is CASSGLQGGYGYTF.

This clone was seen only once. This sequence joins TRBV5-1 and TRBJ2-7; tentatively, D is TRBD1 (6 bases). From germline, CDR1 is SGHRS and CDR2 YFSETQ. This CDR3 comprises 15 residues. Trimming left V 2 bases short and J 6 bases short, with 18 bases between. The CDR3 DNA sequence: TGCGCCAGCAGCTTTACAGGGATCCCGACCGGCGAGCAGTACTTC. This encodes CASSFTGIPTGEQYF.

This clone was observed a single time. This chain uses TRBV5-4 with TRBJ2-5, with a tentative D call TRBD2 (7 bases). The CDR3 is 13 amino acids. CDR1 SGHNT and CDR2 YYREEE come from the germline V gene (reference sequence). Deletions cut 3 bases from V and 11 bases from J, with 17 bases between. CDR3 region: CASSSTGGPGQYF. The CDR3 DNA reads as TGTGCCAGCAGCTCAACCGGGGGGCCGGGGCAGTACTTC.

This clone was counted only a few times. The chain combines TRBV6-5 with TRBJ2-5; a weak D match, TRBD2 (6 bases). V dropped 4 bases and J dropped 3 bases, with 12 bases sitting between them. CDR1 MNHEY and CDR2 SVGAGI come from the germline V gene. The CDR3 is made up of 14 amino acids. The CDR3 reads CASSFQWGEETQYF. The CDR3 DNA reads TGTGCCAGCAGTTTCCAATGGGGGGAAGAGACCCAGTACTTC.